Listed here are 6 T cell receptor beta chains from one sample, sequenced in a study of CD8 T cell repertoires and HIV-1 epitope variants (dated by TCRdb to the early 2020s). The library was prepared using the immunoSEQ multiplex PCR assay. TCRdb stores this immuneACCESS table with in-frame sequences only. Part of the clones is absent; in the studies checked, under half of the shortfall reflects unresolved V genes, and no reason is known for the rest. In this sample the table shows some 4,000 clones, about 72% of which occur a single time. The leading ten clones occupy over 40% of the sample. For these TCRs, the target antigens are not known. The specimen was cultured CD8+ T cells derived from PBMCs. These receptor sequences come from a male donor with HIV.

This rearrangement joins TRBV7-8 to TRBJ2-7; maybe TRBD1 (6 bases). The V gene lost 0 bases and the J gene lost 1 base, with 19 bases spanning the gap. The CDR3 totals 18 residues. CDR1 is SGHVS and CDR2 is FQNEAQ in the germline V gene. The CDR3 reads CASSLAAGQLRSSYEQYF. The CDR3 DNA sequence: TGTGCCAGCAGCTTAGCTGCCGGACAGCTTCGCTCTTCCTACGAGCAGTACTTC.

This clone has more than one count but fewer than ten. This chain uses TRBV6-1 with TRBJ1-5, with 8 bases lining up with TRBD1. J gave up 7 bases and V 3 bases, and 5 bases lay outside the gene matches. Per germline, CDR1 MNHNS and CDR2 SASEGT. The CDR3 sequence is 14 residues long. DNA of the CDR3: TGTGCCAGCAGTGACTCGGACAGGGAGCAGCCCCAGCATTTT. Its translation is CASSDSDREQPQHF.

This chain links TRBV6-5 with TRBJ1-1, with no clear D. The CDR3 loop spans 15 amino acids. Trimming stripped 5 bases from V and 0 bases from J, with 13 bases between. The germline CDR1 and CDR2 sequences are MNHEY and SVGAGI. The CDR3 bases are TGTGCCAGCAGTCCCGGACCGATAATGAACACTGAAGCTTTCTTT. Translation gives CASSPGPIMNTEAFF.

The genes are TRBV6-6 and TRBJ1-1, with D possibly matching TRBD1 (5 bases). The CDR3 loop spans 14 amino acids. Germline V CDR1 and CDR2: MNHNY, SVGAGI (reference sequence). Trimming shortened V by 0 bases and J by 8 bases, and 13 bases separated the two germline ends. CDR3 region: CASSYSGRVGEAFF. The CDR3 DNA follows: TGTGCCAGCAGTTACTCCGGCAGGGTTGGGGAAGCTTTCTTT.

V usage is TRBV7-2 and J usage is TRBJ2-1, with D perhaps matching TRBD2 (6 bases). Trimming removed 4 bases from V and 10 bases from J, with 14 bases in between. The CDR3 consists of 13 residues. Germline assignment: CDR1 SGHTA and CDR2 FQGNSA. This chain's CDR3 is CASSSDYPREQFF. CDR3 in DNA: TGTGCCAGCAGCTCGGACTACCCTAGGGAGCAGTTCTTC.

The chain combines TRBV28 with TRBJ2-1; D is unresolved. Germline CDR1 MDHEN, CDR2 SYDVKM. Trimming shortened V by 3 bases and J by 6 bases, and 6 bases separated the two germline ends. The CDR3 contains 12 residues. Here the CDR3 reads CASSLPINEQFF. DNA for the CDR3: TGTGCCAGCAGTTTGCCGATCAATGAGCAGTTCTTC.